The rows below give T cell receptor beta chains drawn from one sample of a study of blood T cell repertoires in COVID-19. Produced via immunoSEQ multiplex PCR; TCRdb's table is partial and in-frame only. Of over 200,000 clones in the sample, about 90% were seen once. Sequenced input: peripheral blood. These receptor sequences come from a man aged 55-75 years with COVID-19, enrolled during active disease. Both conserved end residues are part of each CDR3. A D gene is named only where the DNA matches it firmly. The size field is filled for only some rows; it gives once, few, many or a size class.

d_call,j_call,v_call,clone_size,cdr3_length,cdr3_aa,cdr3_nt
TRBD2,TRBJ2-7,TRBV6-2/TRBV6-3,NA,14,CASSQGLAGYEQYF,TGTGCCAGCAGCCAAGGACTAGCGGGCTACGAGCAGTACTTC
TRBD1,TRBJ1-2,TRBV5-1,NA,15,CASSLDLQGAVGYTF,TGCGCCAGCAGCTTGGACCTCCAGGGGGCGGTGGGCTACACCTTC
NA,TRBJ1-1,TRBV3-1/TRBV3-2,NA,13,CASSQPQNTEAFF,TGTGCCAGCAGCCAGCCACAGAACACTGAAGCTTTCTTT
NA,TRBJ1-3,TRBV21-1,NA,14,CASSTTGGENTIYF,TGTGCCAGCAGCACCACAGGGGGCGAAAACACCATATATTTT
TRBD2,TRBJ2-1,TRBV28,NA,15,CASSLWEAGGNEQFF,TGTGCCAGCAGTTTATGGGAAGCGGGAGGGAATGAGCAGTTCTTC
NA,TRBJ2-7,TRBV18,NA,16,CASSPRVGRFLYEQYF,TGTGCCAGCTCACCGCGGGTGGGCAGGTTTTTATACGAGCAGTACTTC
NA,TRBJ1-2,TRBV10-3,few,13,CAISGGGGLGYTF,TGTGCCATCAGTGGGGGCGGGGGCTTGGGCTACACCTTC
NA,TRBJ2-7,TRBV7-6,NA,14,CASSPTVGVGEQYF,TGTGCCAGCAGCCCCACGGTAGGAGTGGGTGAGCAGTACTTC
TRBD2,TRBJ2-7,TRBV7-2,once,17,CASSLAGTSGGPYEQYF,TGTGCCAGCAGCTTAGCGGGGACTAGCGGGGGGCCGTACGAGCAGTACTTC
NA,TRBJ1-1,TRBV14,NA,14,CASSQDPGYTEAFF,TGTGCCAGCAGCCAAGATCCCGGGTACACTGAAGCTTTCTTT
NA,TRBJ1-5,TRBV5-5,NA,15,CASSLVLSGSAPQHF,TGTGCCAGCAGCTTGGTTTTATCAGGTAGTGCTCCCCAGCATTTT
NA,TRBJ1-5,TRBV6-1,NA,14,CASSDHRINQPQHF,TGTGCCAGCAGTGACCACAGGATTAATCAGCCCCAGCATTTT
TRBD1,TRBJ1-6,TRBV6-5,NA,14,CATRWDRVNSPLHF,TGTGCCACCAGGTGGGACAGGGTTAATTCACCCCTCCACTTT
TRBD2,TRBJ2-1,TRBV18,NA,21,CASSPLPGTSGRATDANEQFF,TGTGCCAGCTCACCCCTGCCAGGGACTAGCGGGAGGGCCACGGATGCAAATGAGCAGTTCTTC
NA,TRBJ1-2,TRBV30,NA,15,CAYRDTFAGNYGYTF,TGTGCCTACCGGGACACCTTCGCGGGTAACTATGGCTACACCTTC
NA,TRBJ1-6,TRBV27,once,14,CASSLGGSFSPLHF,TGTGCCAGCAGTTTAGGGGGCTCTTTTTCACCCCTCCACTTT
TRBD2,TRBJ2-1,TRBV10-3,NA,16,CAISPQLAGVLNEQFF,TGTGCCATCAGTCCTCAGCTAGCGGGAGTGCTCAATGAGCAGTTCTTC
TRBD1,TRBJ1-1,TRBV5-1,NA,14,CASSLDGQGSEAFF,TGCGCCAGCAGCTTGGACGGACAGGGGTCTGAAGCTTTCTTT
TRBD2,TRBJ2-7,TRBV7-2,NA,15,CASSLEGGPDYEQYF,TGTGCCAGCAGCTTAGAGGGAGGGCCCGACTACGAGCAGTACTTC
NA,TRBJ1-5,TRBV6-5,NA,15,CASSKTQGTGQPQHF,TGTGCCAGCAGTAAGACTCAGGGGACCGGTCAGCCCCAGCATTTT
TRBD1,TRBJ1-3,TRBV19,NA,12,CASQQGETTIYF,TGTGCCAGTCAACAGGGGGAAACCACCATATATTTT